The 22 T cell receptor beta chains reported below all come from one sample, sequenced in a study of cytomegalovirus exposure and HLA in healthy donors (dated by TCRdb to the late 2010s). Library preparation was by the immunoSEQ multiplex PCR assay. For the multiplex PCR, a mixture combining 60 forward primers for TCR Vbeta segments and 13 reverse primers for TCR Jbeta segments was used. The clones in this table, taken by TCRdb from immuneACCESS, are in-frame only. Not every clone is retained; where verified, under half of the shortfall comes from an unresolved V gene, and the cause of the rest is unknown. Across this sample there are roughly 100,000 clones, with around 82% seen only once. The ten largest account for 1.5% to 2% of the sample. The sequenced sample consisted of PBMCs. The receptors stem from a woman between 40 and 55 years old in good health and CMV-seronegative.

The CDR3 loop reads CASSSRGPTEAFF. CDR3 in DNA: TGTGCCAGCAGCTCCAGGGGGCCAACTGAAGCTTTCTTT. This chain connects TRBV7-8 to TRBJ1-1; TRBD1 aligns across 8 bases. The germline gives CDR1 SGHVS, CDR2 FQNEAQ. V trimming: 4 bases; J trimming: 5 bases; junction bases outside the gene matches: 3. The CDR3 is 13 amino acids.

Concerning this clone: At one end, the junction sequence differs from germline, possibly due to a read error. V and J are TRBV4-2 and TRBJ2-7, with 9 bases lining up with TRBD2. CDR3 length equals 18 residues. In germline, CDR1 is LGHNA, CDR2 YNFKEQ. The CDR3 is CASSQGPGLAGLENEQYF. In DNA, the CDR3 is TGTGCCAGCAGTCAAGGCCCCGGTCTAGCGGGATTGGAAAACGAGCAGTACTTC.

To note about this clone: The junction and the germline gene differ at one end; a read error may be behind it. The J gene is TRBJ2-1, the V gene TRBV5-6; TRBD2 matches at 10 bases. Germline CDR1 reads SGHDT; CDR2 reads YYEEEE. The CDR3 has 14 amino acids. CDR3 amino acids: CASSLTSGLGSPLF. The CDR3 nucleotides read TGTGCCAGCAGCCTGACTAGCGGGCTCGGGAGTCCCCTCTTC.

The chain couples TRBV5-6 to TRBJ2-7, with 7 bases identical to TRBD2. This CDR3 is built from 16 residues. Trimming cost V 4 bases and J 4 bases; bases outside gene matches: 14. The germline V gene has CDR1 SGHDT and CDR2 YYEEEE. CDR3 coding DNA: TGTGCCAGCAGCCCTAGGGACTATCCCTCTTATTACGAGCAGTACTTC. Its translation is CASSPRDYPSYYEQYF.

The gene calls are TRBV18 and TRBJ2-3; TRBD1 is a possible D gene (6 bases). The CDR3 is 13 residues long. In germline, CDR1 is KGHSH, CDR2 LQKENI. Trimming removed 5 bases from V and 6 bases from J, with 12 bases in between. CDR3 coding DNA: TGTGCCAGCTCAAGGGACAATTTGGATACGCAGTATTTT. It yields the protein CASSRDNLDTQYF.

The chain combines TRBV5-8 with TRBJ2-1; 8 bases agree with TRBD2. The CDR3 totals 15 residues. Germline CDR1 SGHTS, CDR2 YDEGEE. J lost 3 bases, V lost 4 bases, and 6 bases had no gene match. DNA of the CDR3: TGTGCCAGCAGCCAGAGCGGGAGTAGCTACAATGAGCAGTTCTTC. It yields the protein CASSQSGSSYNEQFF.

The V and J genes are TRBV18 and TRBJ1-2, with TRBD1 matching 7 bases. The CDR3 covers 15 residues. CDR1 KGHSH and CDR2 LQKENI come from the germline V gene. Trimming cost V 3 bases and J 5 bases; bases outside gene matches: 9. CDR3 protein: CASSPLPGTDYGYTF. CDR3 coding DNA: TGTGCCAGCTCACCGCTACCCGGGACAGATTATGGCTACACCTTC.

The chain uses TRBV25-1 and TRBJ2-3, with D possibly matching TRBD2 (5 bases). CDR1 is MGHDK, CDR2 SYGVNS, per germline. V lost 10 bases and J 2 bases, leaving 16 bases between the germline ends. There are 14 residues in the CDR3. The CDR3 bases are TGTGCCACAGGCGGGTCGGGATTCACAGATACGCAGTATTTT. It translates to CATGGSGFTDTQYF. Full variable domain (remainder filled in from reference TRBV25-1 and TRBJ2-3): EADIYQTPRYLVIGTGKKITLECSQTMGHDKMYWYQQDPGMELHLIHYSYGVNSTEKGDLSSESTVSRIRTEHFPLTLESARPSHTSQYLCATGGSGFTDTQYFGPGTRLTVL.

This clone has just a few counts. Other DNA sequences in this specimen translate into the identical CDR3. The V and J genes are TRBV6-1 and TRBJ1-1, with no clear D. Deletions cut 6 bases from V and 2 bases from J, with 13 bases between. In germline, CDR1 is MNHNS, CDR2 SASEGT. The CDR3 contains 14 residues. CDR3 DNA: TGTGCCAGCAGCCCGCGGGAGGGAAACACTGAAGCTTTCTTT. Translating gives CASSPREGNTEAFF.

The rearrangement links TRBV19 to TRBJ1-4; no reliable D call. V lost 8 bases and J lost 4, with 20 bases in between. Germline values: CDR1 LNHDA, CDR2 SQIVND (reference sequence). The CDR3 loop spans 16 amino acids. DNA for the CDR3: TGTGCCAGTGCACCCTCCCAGGCAGCCATTAATGAAAAACTGTTTTTT. Translated: CASAPSQAAINEKLFF.

The chain uses TRBV19 and TRBJ2-2; a possible D gene is TRBD2 (5 bases). CDR3 length: 14 residues. V shed 5 bases and J shed 3 bases, with 10 bases lying between them. The germline V gene encodes CDR1 LNHDA and CDR2 SQIVND (reference sequence). CDR3 sequence (DNA): TGTGCCAGTAGTGTCCGGGAATACACCGGGGAGCTGTTTTTT. It specifies CASSVREYTGELFF.

This chain joins TRBV19 and TRBJ1-1; D is unclear. The CDR3 extends over 14 amino acids. The V gene lost 3 bases and the J gene lost 1 base, with 9 bases spanning the gap. Germline CDR1 and CDR2: LNHDA and SQIVND (reference sequence). CDR3 DNA sequence: TGTGCCAGTAGTATTTCCGGGTCGAACACTGAAGCTTTCTTT. It encodes CASSISGSNTEAFF.

The chain combines TRBV6-6 with TRBJ2-7, with unresolved D. The CDR3 is 12 amino acids. Trimming shortened V by 4 bases and J by 3 bases, and 7 bases separated the two germline ends. From germline, CDR1 is MNHNY and CDR2 SVGAGI (reference sequence). The CDR3: CASSSAYYEQYF. CDR3 sequence (DNA): TGTGCCAGCAGTTCCGCCTACTACGAGCAGTACTTC.

V and J are TRBV28 and TRBJ2-3; 11 bases map to TRBD1. The junction had 8 bases not matched to a gene; V was cut back by 5 bases and J by 4 bases. The length of the CDR3 is 16 residues. Per the germline V gene, CDR1 is MDHEN and CDR2 is SYDVKM. The CDR3 region is CASSPRDRGEADTQYF. CDR3 nucleotides: TGTGCCAGCAGTCCCCGGGACAGGGGGGAGGCAGATACGCAGTATTTT.

The chain carries TRBV25-1 and TRBJ2-7, with D possibly TRBD2 on 5 matching bases. Trimming pared 10 bases from V and 6 bases from J, leaving 19 bases between. The germline CDR1 and CDR2 sequences are MGHDK and SYGVNS. CDR3 length equals 13 residues. CDR3 sequence: CATTELAHGEQYF. The DNA of the CDR3 is TGTGCCACTACGGAGCTAGCCCACGGCGAGCAGTACTTC.

Here the CDR3 reads CASSSGQATYEQYF. The CDR3 region has the DNA TGTGCCAGCAGTTCGGGACAGGCAACCTACGAGCAGTACTTC. The rearrangement links TRBV27 to TRBJ2-7; 8 positions agree with TRBD1. The trim removed 4 bases at V and 2 bases at J, leaving 4 bases unmatched. The CDR3 has 14 residues. In germline, CDR1 is MNHEY, CDR2 SMNVEV (reference sequence).

V gene TRBV28 combines with J gene TRBJ2-4; 7 bases agree with TRBD2. Per germline, CDR1 MDHEN and CDR2 SYDVKM. The V gene end was trimmed by 5 bases and the J gene end by 0 bases; junction bases not matched to a gene: 13. The CDR3 runs 18 residues. CDR3 protein: CASSPSGLAVLAKNIQYF. CDR3 in DNA: TGTGCCAGCAGTCCCTCGGGTCTAGCGGTTTTAGCCAAAAACATTCAGTACTTC.

This clone occurred a few times. The gene calls are TRBV27 and TRBJ1-3, with 8 positions matching TRBD1. The V gene end was trimmed by 5 bases and the J gene end by 3 bases; junction bases not matched to a gene: 12. There are 17 residues in the CDR3. The germline V gene encodes CDR1 MNHEY and CDR2 SMNVEV (reference sequence). The CDR3 is CASSKGQGKGGGNTIYF. The CDR3 DNA follows: TGTGCCAGCAGTAAAGGACAGGGAAAGGGTGGTGGAAACACCATATATTTT.

Concerning this clone itself: Other DNA sequences within the sample encode an identical CDR3. V usage is TRBV18 and J usage is TRBJ2-3; D gene unclear. The V end lost 0 bases, the J end lost 4 bases, and 2 bases lay between the germline ends. The CDR3 totals 12 residues. Germline V gene lookup returns CDR1 KGHSH and CDR2 LQKENI. CDR3 sequence reads: CASSPPADTQYF. CDR3 bases: TGTGCCAGCTCACCACCCGCAGATACGCAGTATTTT.

V is TRBV29-1 and J is TRBJ2-1; D is possibly TRBD2 (5 bases). The CDR3 is 12 residues long. Germline V gene lookup returns CDR1 SQVTM and CDR2 ANQGSEA. V lost 6 bases, J lost 3 bases, and 9 bases lay in between. The CDR3 sequence: CSVTRGYNEQFF. CDR3 in DNA: TGCAGCGTGACTCGGGGCTACAATGAGCAGTTCTTC.

J is TRBJ1-4 and V is TRBV7-2; D ambiguous. This CDR3 has 15 residues. Germline V gene lookup returns CDR1 SGHTA and CDR2 FQGNSA. Trimming removed 5 bases at V and 2 bases at J, with 12 bases between. The CDR3 sequence: CASSPRVGTNEKLFF. As DNA, the CDR3 is TGTGCCAGCAGCCCGAGGGTGGGCACTAATGAAAAACTGTTTTTT.

This clone appeared once. This chain connects TRBV7-9 to TRBJ2-5; 8 bases align to TRBD1. This CDR3 has 14 amino acids. The germline V gene has CDR1 SEHNR and CDR2 FQNEAQ (reference sequence). The trim removed 5 bases at V and 2 bases at J, leaving 4 bases unmatched. The CDR3 spells CASSPDRVQETQYF. The CDR3 DNA is TGTGCCAGCAGCCCGGACAGGGTACAAGAGACCCAGTACTTC. The complete variable domain, with remaining parts taken from reference TRBV7-9 and TRBJ2-5, reads DTGVSQNPRHKITKRGQNVTFRCDPISEHNRLYWYRQTLGQGPEFLTYFQNEAQLEKSRLLSDRFSAERPKGSFSTLEIQRTEQGDSAMYLCASSPDRVQETQYFGPGTRLLVL.